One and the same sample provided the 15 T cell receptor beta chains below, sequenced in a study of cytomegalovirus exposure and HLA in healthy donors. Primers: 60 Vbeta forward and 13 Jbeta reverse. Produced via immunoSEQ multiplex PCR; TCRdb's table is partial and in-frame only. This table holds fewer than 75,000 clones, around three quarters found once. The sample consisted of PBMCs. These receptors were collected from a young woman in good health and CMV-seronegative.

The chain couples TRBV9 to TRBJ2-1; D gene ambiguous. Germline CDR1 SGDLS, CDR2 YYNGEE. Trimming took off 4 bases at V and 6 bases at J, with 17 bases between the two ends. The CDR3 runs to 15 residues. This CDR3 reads CASSLRPGFPNEQFF. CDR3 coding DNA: TGTGCCAGCAGCTTAAGGCCAGGCTTTCCCAATGAGCAGTTCTTC.

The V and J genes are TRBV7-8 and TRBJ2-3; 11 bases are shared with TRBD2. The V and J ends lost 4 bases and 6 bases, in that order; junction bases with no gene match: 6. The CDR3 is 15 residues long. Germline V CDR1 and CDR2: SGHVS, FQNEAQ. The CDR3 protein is CASSSTSGVGDTQYF. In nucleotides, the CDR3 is TGTGCCAGCAGCTCGACTAGCGGGGTGGGGGATACGCAGTATTTT.

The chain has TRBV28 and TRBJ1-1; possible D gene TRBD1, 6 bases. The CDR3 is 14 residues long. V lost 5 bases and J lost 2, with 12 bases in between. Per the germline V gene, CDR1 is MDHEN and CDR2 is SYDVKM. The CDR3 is CASSRTALNTEAFF. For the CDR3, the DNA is TGTGCCAGCAGTCGGACAGCCCTTAACACTGAAGCTTTCTTT.

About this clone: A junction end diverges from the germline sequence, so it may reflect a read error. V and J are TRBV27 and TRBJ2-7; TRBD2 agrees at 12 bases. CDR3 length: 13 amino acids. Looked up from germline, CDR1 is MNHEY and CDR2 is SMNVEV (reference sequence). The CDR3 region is CASSLLAGGPPFW. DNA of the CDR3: TGTGCCAGCAGTTTACTAGCGGGAGGGCCCCCCTTTTGG.

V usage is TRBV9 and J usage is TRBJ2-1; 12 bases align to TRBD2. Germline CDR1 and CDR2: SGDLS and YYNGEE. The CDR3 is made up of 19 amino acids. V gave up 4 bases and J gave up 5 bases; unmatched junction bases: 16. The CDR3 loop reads CASSYRLAGVGVVNNEQFF. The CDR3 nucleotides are TGTGCCAGCAGCTACCGACTAGCGGGAGTCGGGGTTGTTAACAATGAGCAGTTCTTC. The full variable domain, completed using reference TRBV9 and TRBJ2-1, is DSGVTQTPKHLITATGQRVTLRCSPRSGDLSVYWYQQSLDQGLQFLIQYYNGEERAKGNILERFSAQQFPDLHSELNLSSLELGDSALYFCASSYRLAGVGVVNNEQFFGPGTRLTVL.

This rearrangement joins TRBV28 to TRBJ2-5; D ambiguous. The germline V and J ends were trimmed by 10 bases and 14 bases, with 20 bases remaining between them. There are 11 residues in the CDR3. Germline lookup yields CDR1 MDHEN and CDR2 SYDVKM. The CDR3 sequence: CATYLLGLRYF. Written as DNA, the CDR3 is TGTGCCACCTACCTTTTGGGCCTCCGATACTTC.

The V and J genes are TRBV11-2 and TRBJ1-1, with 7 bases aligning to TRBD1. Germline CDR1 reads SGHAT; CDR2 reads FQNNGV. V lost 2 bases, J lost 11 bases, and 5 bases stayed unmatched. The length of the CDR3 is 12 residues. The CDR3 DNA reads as TGTGCCAGCAGCTTAAATCAGGGGGAGGCTTTCTTT. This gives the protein CASSLNQGEAFF.

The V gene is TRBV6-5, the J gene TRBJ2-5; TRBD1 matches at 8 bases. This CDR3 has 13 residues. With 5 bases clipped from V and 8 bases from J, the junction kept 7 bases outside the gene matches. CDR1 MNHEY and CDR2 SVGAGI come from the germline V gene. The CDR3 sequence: CASSHGQGRTQYF. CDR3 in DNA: TGTGCCAGCAGTCATGGACAGGGCCGCACCCAGTACTTC.

This chain's CDR3 is CAISDRKGVNTEAFF. CDR3 in DNA: TGTGCCATCAGTGATAGGAAGGGGGTGAACACTGAAGCTTTCTTT. V gene TRBV10-3 combines with J gene TRBJ1-1, with a weak D call TRBD1 (6 bases). CDR1 ENHRY and CDR2 SYGVKD come from the germline V gene. Trimming took 3 bases from V and 0 from J, leaving 11 bases between them. This CDR3 region has 15 residues.

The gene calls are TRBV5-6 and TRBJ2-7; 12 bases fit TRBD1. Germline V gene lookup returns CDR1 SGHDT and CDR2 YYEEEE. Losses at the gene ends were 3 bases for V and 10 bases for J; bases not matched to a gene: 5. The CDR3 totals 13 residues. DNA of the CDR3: TGTGCCAGCAGCTGGGGGACAGGGGGCCGTCAGTACTTC. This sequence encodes CASSWGTGGRQYF.

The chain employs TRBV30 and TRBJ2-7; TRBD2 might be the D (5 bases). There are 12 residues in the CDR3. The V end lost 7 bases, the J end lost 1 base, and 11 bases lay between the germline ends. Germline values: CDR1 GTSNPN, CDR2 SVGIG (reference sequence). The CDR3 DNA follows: TGTGCCTTTAATGACTATTCCTACGAGCAGTACTTC. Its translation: CAFNDYSYEQYF.

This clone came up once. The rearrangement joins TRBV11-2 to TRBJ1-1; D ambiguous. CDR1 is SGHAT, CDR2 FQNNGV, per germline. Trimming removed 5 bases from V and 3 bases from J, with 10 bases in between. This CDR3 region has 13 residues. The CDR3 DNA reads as TGTGCCAGCAGCCTCAACAGAGACACTGAAGCTTTCTTT. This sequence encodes CASSLNRDTEAFF. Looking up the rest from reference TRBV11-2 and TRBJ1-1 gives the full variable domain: EAGVAQSPRYKIIEKRQSVAFWCNPISGHATLYWYQQILGQGPKLLIQFQNNGVVDDSQLPKDRFSAERLKGVDSTLKIQPAKLEDSAVYLCASSLNRDTEAFFGQGTRLTVV.

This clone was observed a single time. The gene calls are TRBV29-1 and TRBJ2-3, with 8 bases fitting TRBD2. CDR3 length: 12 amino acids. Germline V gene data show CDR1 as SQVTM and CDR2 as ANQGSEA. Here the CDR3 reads CRAGEGTDTQYF. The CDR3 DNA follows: TGCAGAGCGGGAGAGGGTACAGATACGCAGTATTTT.

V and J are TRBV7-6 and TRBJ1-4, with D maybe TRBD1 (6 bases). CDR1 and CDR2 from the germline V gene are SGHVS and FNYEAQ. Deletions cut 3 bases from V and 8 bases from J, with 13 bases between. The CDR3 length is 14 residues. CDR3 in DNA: TGTGCCAGCAGCTTTGACAGGCTGGGGGAAAAACTGTTTTTT. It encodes CASSFDRLGEKLFF.

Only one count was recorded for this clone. CDR3 DNA sequence: TGTGCCTGGAGAGCTAGCCCGGGACAGGGTTTGAGAGCTTTCTTT. Translating gives CAWRASPGQGLRAFF. V gene TRBV30 combines with J gene TRBJ1-1; TRBD1 aligns across 9 bases. The ends lost 3 bases at V and 10 bases at J; junction bases unmatched: 15. From germline, CDR1 is GTSNPN and CDR2 SVGIG (reference sequence). The CDR3 contains 15 residues.